This T cell receptor (beta chain) emerged from a study of CD8 T cells in ankylosing spondylitis. The CDR3 extends over 15 amino acids. V was shortened by 3 bases and J by 5 bases, with 16 bases between the two germline ends. CDR1 and CDR2 from the germline V gene are LNHNV and YYDKDF (reference sequence). Quantitative molecular-barcoded 5'-RACE generated the TCR beta libraries. TCRdb redid the calling of the 5' RACE reads with MiXCR, one entry per CDR3 protein. Here the sample spans 250,000 to 350,000 distinct CDR3 sequences, around 18% being singletons. Study-wide results and limits: Clones that were linked to disease were CD8+ and were relatively rare in peripheral blood. Ankylosing spondylitis blood appeared to carry a characteristic TCR beta motif of fewer than 10 highly homologous variants. The study looked at matched synovial fluid samples from ankylosing spondylitis patients. Disease-linked clones were reported to be significantly enriched there.

A few counts support this clonotype. The antigen remains unidentified. This chain joins TRBV15 and TRBJ1-1; perhaps TRBD1 as D (6 bases). The clonotype was recovered from a male donor with ankylosing spondylitis or in good health (not recorded which). Sequencing was done on a sample of blood, either unsorted or a sorted T cell fraction (not recorded which). For the CDR3, the DNA is TGTGCCACCAGCAGGGGGGCCAGAGAGGGGACTGAAGCTTTCTTT. Residues: CATSRGAREGTEAFF.